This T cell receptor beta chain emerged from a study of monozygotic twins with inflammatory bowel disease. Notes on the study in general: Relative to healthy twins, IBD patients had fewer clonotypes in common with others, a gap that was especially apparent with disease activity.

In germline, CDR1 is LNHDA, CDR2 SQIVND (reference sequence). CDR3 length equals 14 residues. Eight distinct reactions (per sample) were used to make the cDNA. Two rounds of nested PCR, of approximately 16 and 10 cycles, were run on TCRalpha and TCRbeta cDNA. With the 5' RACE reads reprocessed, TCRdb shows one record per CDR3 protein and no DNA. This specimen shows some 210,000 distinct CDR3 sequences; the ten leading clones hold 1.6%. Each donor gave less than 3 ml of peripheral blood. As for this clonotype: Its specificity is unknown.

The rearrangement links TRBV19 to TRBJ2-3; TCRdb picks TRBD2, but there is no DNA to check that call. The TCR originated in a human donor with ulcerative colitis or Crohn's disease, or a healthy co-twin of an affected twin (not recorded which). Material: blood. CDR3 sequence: CASSLAAFSDTQYF.